These 18 T cell receptor beta chains came from one sample sequenced in a study of Tregs in tolerant kidney transplant recipients. Sequencing used immunoSEQ multiplex PCR; TCRdb keeps in-frame clones, though not all of them. The table shows about 110,000 clones, with about 90% occurring only once. The sample in question was CD4+ T cells from blood, obtained before the transplant. All receptors derive from a human donor who received a combined kidney and bone marrow transplant.

The chain links TRBV9 to TRBJ2-1; D remains ambiguous. The CDR3 covers 14 residues. Trimming took off 4 bases at V and 8 bases at J, with 16 bases between the two ends. CDR1 is SGDLS and CDR2 is YYNGEE in the germline V gene. CDR3 nucleotides: TGTGCCAGCAGCCCACACCAGTTGTCCGATGAGCAGTTCTTC. Protein sequence: CASSPHQLSDEQFF.

The chain carries TRBV28 and TRBJ2-5, with 7 nucleotides matching TRBD2. Germline CDR1 and CDR2: MDHEN and SYDVKM. The CDR3 spans 16 residues. With 2 bases clipped from V and 2 bases from J, the junction kept 8 bases outside the gene matches. This chain's CDR3 is CASSLMGSGHQETQYF. As DNA, the CDR3 is TGTGCCAGCAGTTTAATGGGTAGCGGGCATCAAGAGACCCAGTACTTC.

J is TRBJ2-7 and V is TRBV9; 9 bases map to TRBD1. This CDR3 is built from 15 residues. V lost 3 bases, J lost 4 bases, and 8 bases stayed unmatched. Per the germline V gene, CDR1 is SGDLS and CDR2 is YYNGEE. CDR3 sequence (DNA): TGTGCCAGCAGCGCGGGGACAGGGAAAAGTTACGAGCAGTACTTC. Residues: CASSAGTGKSYEQYF.

The J gene is TRBJ1-3, the V gene TRBV4-1, with no clear D. The CDR3 sequence is 13 residues long. The germline V gene has CDR1 MGHRA and CDR2 YSYEKL. Trimming took off 0 bases at V and 4 bases at J, with 4 bases between the two ends. CDR3 DNA: TGCGCCAGCAGCCAAGACGTCGGAAACACCATATATTTT. The encoded protein is CASSQDVGNTIYF.

The chain couples TRBV9 to TRBJ1-2, with a tentative D call TRBD1 (5 bases). Trimming stripped 4 bases from V and 0 bases from J, with 10 bases between. The CDR3 length is 14 residues. Germline CDR1 SGDLS, CDR2 YYNGEE. CDR3 region: CASSPDIANYGYTF. The CDR3 coding sequence is TGTGCCAGCAGCCCGGACATTGCTAACTATGGCTACACCTTC.

This chain links TRBV5-1 with TRBJ1-2; D remains unclear. Trimming took off 1 base at V and 0 bases at J, with 10 bases between the two ends. The CDR3 totals 15 residues. Germline V gives CDR1 SGHRS, CDR2 YFSETQ. The CDR3 coding sequence is TGCGCCAGCAGCTTGCGGTCAGGCCCTAACTATGGCTACACCTTC. It yields the protein CASSLRSGPNYGYTF.

The gene calls are TRBV28 and TRBJ2-7; perhaps TRBD2 as D (5 bases). Germline lookup yields CDR1 MDHEN and CDR2 SYDVKM. Deletions cut 10 bases from V and 6 bases from J, with 16 bases between. This CDR3 comprises 12 residues. For the CDR3, the DNA is TGTGCCACCACCTCCGGGAATCGCGAGCAGTACTTC. It codes for CATTSGNREQYF.

In this sample, this clone turned up a few times. The chain has TRBV7-2 and TRBJ2-3, with a weak D call TRBD2 (5 bases). Trimming pared 4 bases from V and 2 bases from J, leaving 13 bases between. Germline V gene data show CDR1 as SGHTA and CDR2 as FQGNSA. This CDR3 comprises 15 residues. In DNA form, the CDR3 reads TGTGCCAGCAGCTCCGACTACTTGAACACAGATACGCAGTATTTT. Encoded protein: CASSSDYLNTDTQYF.

The V and J genes are TRBV10-1 and TRBJ1-2; 7 bases fit TRBD1. V lost 1 base, J lost 5 bases, and 1 base stayed unmatched. This CDR3 is 13 amino acids long. Germline CDR1 and CDR2: WNHNN and SYGVQD (reference sequence). The CDR3 DNA reads TGCGCCAGCAGTGAGTACAGGGGATATGGCTACACCTTC. As protein: CASSEYRGYGYTF.

The V and J genes are TRBV7-2 and TRBJ2-3; 7 positions agree with TRBD2. Germline CDR1 and CDR2: SGHTA and FQGNSA. The CDR3 consists of 14 residues. The junction had 4 bases not matched to a gene; V was cut back by 3 bases and J by 4 bases. The CDR3 sequence is CASSFLSGSDTQYF. DNA of the CDR3: TGTGCCAGCAGCTTCCTTAGCGGGTCAGATACGCAGTATTTT. The whole variable domain, remainder taken from reference TRBV7-2 and TRBJ2-3, is GAGVSQSPSNKVTEKGKDVELRCDPISGHTALYWYRQSLGQGLEFLIYFQGNSAPDKSGLPSDRFSAERTGGSVSTLTIQRTQQEDSAVYLCASSFLSGSDTQYFGPGTRLTVL.

The J gene is TRBJ2-2, the V gene TRBV5-4, with 8 bases identical to TRBD2. Germline loops: CDR1 SGHNT, CDR2 YYREEE (reference sequence). The junction had 15 bases not matched to a gene; V was cut back by 4 bases and J by 4 bases. The CDR3 consists of 18 residues. CDR3 DNA: TGTGCCAGCAGCGCAACCCGGGGGGGCGGACAGAGCACCGGGGAGCTGTTTTTT. This translates into CASSATRGGGQSTGELFF.

This clone has a single count. The chain uses TRBV28 and TRBJ1-1; D perhaps matches TRBD1 (6 bases). The V end lost 10 bases, the J end lost 5 bases, and 17 bases lay between the germline ends. The CDR3 has 13 amino acids. Germline values: CDR1 MDHEN, CDR2 SYDVKM. The CDR3 loop reads CAISQGVLTEAFF. CDR3 sequence (DNA): TGTGCCATCTCACAGGGTGTATTGACTGAAGCTTTCTTT.

CDR3 protein: CASSDDRNTEAFF. Written as DNA, the CDR3 is TGTGCCAGCAGTGACGACAGGAACACTGAAGCTTTCTTT. The rearrangement joins TRBV6-1 to TRBJ1-1; a possible D gene is TRBD1 (5 bases). Germline CDR1 is MNHNS and CDR2 is SASEGT. With 3 bases removed from V and 1 base from J, the gap between germline ends came to 6 bases. CDR3 size: 13 residues.

This clone appeared once. The V and J genes are TRBV28 and TRBJ2-3; D may be TRBD2 (6 bases). Trimming took 1 base from V and 1 from J, leaving 9 bases between them. This CDR3 is 15 amino acids long. Germline V gene data show CDR1 as MDHEN and CDR2 as SYDVKM. CDR3 amino acids: CASSLSRGRTDTQYF. The CDR3 DNA is TGTGCCAGCAGTTTATCGCGGGGACGCACAGATACGCAGTATTTT.

The V gene is TRBV5-4, the J gene TRBJ1-3, with 7 bases matching TRBD1. Trimming at V came to 3 bases and at J to 4 bases, leaving 7 bases not matched to a gene. The CDR3 has 15 amino acids. Germline V gives CDR1 SGHNT, CDR2 YYREEE (reference sequence). CDR3 amino acids: CASSSSTGAGNTIYF. The DNA of the CDR3 is TGTGCCAGCAGCTCTTCAACAGGGGCCGGAAACACCATATATTTT.

The gene calls are TRBV27 and TRBJ2-1; weak D call: TRBD2 (5 bases). Germline V CDR1 and CDR2: MNHEY, SMNVEV (reference sequence). Deletions cut 0 bases from V and 9 bases from J, with 15 bases between. The CDR3 consists of 15 residues. CDR3 sequence reads: CASSLSRASLREQFF. CDR3 sequence (DNA): TGTGCCAGCAGTTTATCGAGGGCTAGCTTGCGTGAGCAGTTCTTC.

This chain joins TRBV5-4 and TRBJ2-7, with D maybe TRBD1 (5 bases). V shed 0 bases and J shed 4 bases, with 11 bases lying between them. This CDR3 spans 14 amino acids. Germline lookup yields CDR1 SGHNT and CDR2 YYREEE (reference sequence). The CDR3 here is CASSLDQGGYEQYF. CDR3 in DNA: TGTGCCAGCAGCTTGGACCAGGGTGGGTACGAGCAGTACTTC.

The chain couples TRBV5-1 to TRBJ2-3; 9 bases agree with TRBD2. J gave up 1 base and V 1 base, and 4 bases lay outside the gene matches. The CDR3 loop spans 16 amino acids. CDR1 is SGHRS, CDR2 YFSETQ, per germline. The DNA for the CDR3 is TGCGCCAGCAGCTTGAGGGCTAGCGGGGGCACAGATACGCAGTATTTT. This codes for CASSLRASGGTDTQYF.